The 14 T cell receptor beta chains below were found in one sample sequenced in a study of human T cells and chemical hapten exposure. TCRdb recomputed calls from the RACE reads with MiXCR, one row per CDR3 protein. The sample has about 110,000 distinct CDR3 sequences, 9.5% to 11% seen once. The time point denotes: patch test 1, 2 weeks after DPC sensitization. Treatment reported: therapeutic diphenylcyclopropenone sensitization with weekly scalp DPC. The source was whole blood, collected in connection with sensitization to the hapten diphenylcyclopropenone (DPC). The receptors here all came from a woman in her thirties or forties with alopecia areata. Some clones in this sample may be carry-over from other donors' samples.

The CDR3 region is CASSFAVLTEAFF. Written as DNA, the CDR3 is TGTGCCAGCAGTTTTGCGGTACTCACTGAAGCTTTCTTT. The gene calls are TRBV12-3 or TRBV12-4 and TRBJ1-1; unclear D gene. The V gene lost 3 bases and the J gene lost 4 bases, with 9 bases spanning the gap. This CDR3 is 13 amino acids long.

This clonotype has just a few counts. CDR3 sequence reads: CASSPTGLAGWGTDTQYF. In DNA, the CDR3 is TGTGCCAGCAGCCCAACGGGACTAGCGGGATGGGGCACAGATACGCAGTATTTT. The chain has TRBV7-2 and TRBJ2-3, with 13 bases identical to TRBD2. V was pared by 5 bases and J by 1 base, with 9 bases of the junction left unmatched. In germline, CDR1 is SGHTA, CDR2 FQGNSA. CDR3 length equals 18 residues. Combining the CDR3 with reference TRBV7-2 and TRBJ2-3 gives the whole variable domain GAGVSQSPSNKVTEKGKDVELRCDPISGHTALYWYRQSLGQGLEFLIYFQGNSAPDKSGLPSDRFSAERTGGSVSTLTIQRTQQEDSAVYLCASSPTGLAGWGTDTQYFGPGTRLTVL.

V gene TRBV29-1 combines with J gene TRBJ2-7, with no clear D. V was clipped by 3 bases and J by 7 bases, with 10 bases between them. Germline loops: CDR1 SQVTM, CDR2 ANQGSEA. The CDR3 has 11 residues. CDR3 sequence reads: CSVEGGAEQYF. Here the CDR3 DNA reads TGCAGCGTTGAGGGCGGCGCGGAGCAGTACTTC.

This clonotype showed up many times. The gene calls are TRBV7-2 and TRBJ1-4, with 11 bases fitting TRBD1. This CDR3 has 14 residues. The germline V gene encodes CDR1 SGHTA and CDR2 FQGNSA. V shed 4 bases, J shed 7 bases, and the junction held 2 bases outside the gene matches. As DNA, the CDR3 is TGTGCCAGCAGCTGGACAGGGGGCGGTGAAAAACTGTTTTTT. Translation gives CASSWTGGGEKLFF.

This clonotype occurred a few times. The CDR3 sequence: CASSQDPNSNEQFF. The CDR3, as DNA: TGCGCCAGCAGCCAAGACCCAAACAGCAATGAGCAGTTCTTC. This chain connects TRBV4-3 to TRBJ2-1; D call uncertain. CDR1 is LGHNA, CDR2 YSLEER, per germline. V was cut by 0 bases and J by 6 bases, with 9 bases left in between. This CDR3 contains 14 residues.

A remark on this clonotype: This could be a read error, since a much larger clone is one nucleotide away. The chain couples TRBV4-2 to TRBJ2-1, with a tentative D call TRBD1 (5 bases). Germline lookup yields CDR1 LGHNA and CDR2 YNFKEQ. There are 15 residues in the CDR3. Trimming removed 3 bases at V and 7 bases at J, with 16 bases between. In nucleotides, the CDR3 is TGTGCCAGCAGCCAGGTTGGGGCCGGCCGGAATGAGCAGTTCTTC. Translating gives CASSQVGAGRNEQFF.

This clonotype was observed at least ten times. The chain employs TRBV7-9 and TRBJ1-4, with TRBD1 matching 10 bases. The V and J ends lost 4 bases and 5 bases, in that order; junction bases with no gene match: 7. The CDR3 sequence is 16 residues long. Germline V gives CDR1 SEHNR, CDR2 FQNEAQ (reference sequence). The CDR3 DNA reads TGTGCCAGCAGCTCGGGACAGGGGCATGAAAATGAAAAACTGTTTTTT. As protein: CASSSGQGHENEKLFF.

At least ten counts were recorded for this clonotype. The CDR3 region has the DNA TGTGCCAGCAGTTACCCCCGGAGCGGGAGGGTCTACAATGAGCAGTTCTTC. Protein product: CASSYPRSGRVYNEQFF. The chain carries TRBV6-2 or TRBV6-3 and TRBJ2-1, with 10 bases that match TRBD2. Trimming took 2 bases from V and 3 from J; bases not matched to a gene: 7. Germline values: CDR1 MNHEY, CDR2 SVGEGT. CDR3 length: 17 amino acids.

V is TRBV15 and J is TRBJ1-2; D perhaps matches TRBD1 (6 bases). Germline V gene sequence: CDR1 LNHNV, CDR2 YYDKDF (reference sequence). V lost 3 bases and J lost 1, with 12 bases in between. The CDR3 sequence is 15 residues long. The CDR3 loop reads CATSRGGGVNYGYTF. CDR3 DNA: TGTGCCACCAGCAGGGGGGGCGGTGTTAACTATGGCTACACCTTC.

Comments on this clonotype: At one end the junction does not follow the germline gene, possibly because of a read error. The V call is TRBV28, the J call TRBJ2-7; D not certain. CDR3 length equals 12 residues. Per germline, CDR1 MDHEN and CDR2 SYDVKM. CDR3 amino acids: CASRLSQREQYF. CDR3 nucleotide sequence: TGTGCCAGCAGATTATCACAACGGGAGCAGTACTTC.

This clonotype showed up many times. The DNA of the CDR3 is TGTGCCAGCAGTTACATGTCATCCGGGGAGCTGTTTTTT. Translating gives CASSYMSSGELFF. The rearrangement uses TRBV6-5 and TRBJ2-2; D gene unclear. Deletions cut 2 bases from V and 6 bases from J, with 7 bases between. CDR1 and CDR2 (germline): MNHEY, SVGAGI. CDR3 length equals 13 residues.

This clonotype has just a few counts. The V call is TRBV19, the J call TRBJ2-1; 8 bases match TRBD2. V shed 3 bases and J 10 bases; nucleotides not matched to a gene: 2. This CDR3 has 12 residues. Germline V gene sequence: CDR1 LNHDA, CDR2 SQIVND (reference sequence). DNA of the CDR3: TGTGCCAGTAGTATCGGGAGGGGCGAGCAGTTCTTC. Translation gives CASSIGRGEQFF.

The table lists this clonotype with many counts. This chain links TRBV7-2 with TRBJ2-7; D might be TRBD2 (6 bases). This CDR3 region has 14 residues. V lost 4 bases and J lost 4, with 14 bases in between. Germline V gene sequence: CDR1 SGHTA, CDR2 FQGNSA. CDR3 protein: CASSSPFAGYEQYF. CDR3 sequence (DNA): TGTGCCAGCAGCTCCCCCTTCGCGGGGTACGAGCAGTACTTC.

The gene calls are TRBV6-5 and TRBJ2-5, with D possibly being TRBD1 or TRBD2 (5 bases each). Germline CDR1 MNHEY, CDR2 SVGAGI. V gave up 1 base and J gave up 5 bases, with 20 bases separating them. The CDR3 sequence is 17 residues long. The CDR3 region is CASSYYNRDHPGETQYF. The CDR3 coding sequence is TGTGCCAGCAGTTACTACAACCGGGACCACCCCGGGGAGACCCAGTACTTC.